The clone carrying this T cell receptor (beta chain) was recorded many times. Antigen specificity is unknown. Only healthy Caucasians were enrolled as donors. The sample comes from a study of identical twins. Whole-study results and caveats: Insertions were fewer in abundant cord blood beta clonotypes, whereas memory repertoires showed none of this pattern. Models, which agreed with sharing between unrelated individuals, nonetheless underestimated the out-of-frame TCR alpha sharing seen in monozygotic twins. Twins shared beta out-of-frame sequences in excess, but this excess was weaker.

The CDR3 is 17 amino acids. Germline V gives CDR1 SGHRS, CDR2 YFSETQ. V trimming: 4 bases; J trimming: 5 bases; junction bases outside the gene matches: 13. TCRdb re-called the 5' RACE reads with MiXCR, one entry per CDR3 protein. The sample holds roughly 710,000 distinct CDR3 sequences, 5.5% to 6.5% seen once. The TCR sequence derives from a man younger than 35 in good health. J is TRBJ2-7 and V is TRBV5-1; TRBD2 matches at 12 bases. The sample was naive T cells sorted from blood. The CDR3 nucleotides are TGCGCCAGCAGCACCTCCGGACTAGCGGGAAGACAACACGAGCAGTACTTC. Translating gives CASSTSGLAGRQHEQYF.